Shown below are 20 T cell receptor beta chains from a single sample sequenced in a study of blood T cell repertoires in COVID-19. Assay: immunoSEQ multiplex PCR; the TCRdb copy retains only in-frame clones and omits some. Seen here are under 65,000 clones, less than 95% observed once, and the top ten hold 3.1%. Input material: peripheral blood. The origin of the receptors is a man aged 45-65 years with acute or convalescent COVID-19.

This sequence joins TRBV24-1 and TRBJ2-1; D gene unclear. CDR3 size: 13 residues. V lost 3 bases and J lost 3, with 5 bases in between. CDR1 is KGHDR and CDR2 is SFDVKD in the germline V gene. CDR3 amino acids: CATSDPGYNEQFF. The CDR3 region has the DNA TGTGCCACCAGTGATCCGGGCTACAATGAGCAGTTCTTC.

This clone was seen more than once but under ten times. CDR3 bases: TGTGCCAGCAGCTTAGCATTAGGACAGGTCGAGCAGTACTTC. Residues: CASSLALGQVEQYF. The gene calls are TRBV7-9 and TRBJ2-7; 7 bases fit TRBD1. Unmatched junction bases numbered 5, after V lost 0 bases and J lost 6 bases. CDR1 is SEHNR and CDR2 is FQNEAQ in the germline V gene (reference sequence). The CDR3 consists of 14 residues.

CDR3 DNA: TGTGCCAGCAGCTTAGCGCGAGGAAGGGGCACTGAAGCTTTCTTT. This translates into CASSLARGRGTEAFF. The chain has TRBV7-2 and TRBJ1-1; tentative D call: TRBD1 (5 bases). V was pared by 0 bases and J by 4 bases, with 12 bases between. CDR1 is SGHTA, CDR2 FQGNSA, per germline. This CDR3 has 15 amino acids.

The V call is TRBV5-1, the J call TRBJ2-3; 7 bases are a match to TRBD1. The CDR3 totals 14 residues. Losses at the gene ends were 5 bases for V and 3 bases for J; bases not matched to a gene: 6. Germline CDR1 is SGHRS and CDR2 is YFSETQ. The CDR3 sequence: CASRSGTETDTQYF. The CDR3 DNA reads TGCGCCAGCAGGTCCGGGACAGAGACAGATACGCAGTATTTT.

The V and J genes are TRBV24-1 and TRBJ1-5; perhaps TRBD1 as D (6 bases). The CDR3 is made up of 12 amino acids. Germline loops: CDR1 KGHDR, CDR2 SFDVKD. Deletions cut 7 bases from V and 6 bases from J, with 9 bases between. CDR3 nucleotide sequence: TGTGCCACCAGCAGGGGATCTCAGCCCCAGCATTTT. Its protein is CATSRGSQPQHF.

The DNA for the CDR3 is TGTGCCAGCAGAGACAGACAGGTTAGCAATCAGCCCCAGCATTTT. Translated, it gives CASRDRQVSNQPQHF. The chain employs TRBV2 and TRBJ1-5; D might be TRBD1 (6 bases). The germline CDR1 and CDR2 sequences are SNHLY and FYNNEI. V lost 6 bases and J lost 0, with 12 bases in between. The CDR3 is 15 amino acids.

This sequence joins TRBV3-1 (or the pseudogene TRBV3-2) and TRBJ2-7, with D unclear. V was shortened by 1 base and J by 2 bases, with 3 bases between the two germline ends. There are 12 residues in the CDR3. Germline CDR1 LGHDT, CDR2 YNNKEL (reference sequence). In DNA, the CDR3 is TGTGCCAGCAGCCAAGTAACCTACGAGCAGTACTTC. Amino acid sequence: CASSQVTYEQYF.

The gene calls are TRBV5-5 and TRBJ1-5, with unresolved D. This CDR3 is 15 amino acids long. Trimming left V 0 bases short and J 4 bases short, with 11 bases between. Per germline, CDR1 SGHKS and CDR2 YYEKEE (reference sequence). CDR3 protein: CASSLAEGLNQPQHF. Here the CDR3 DNA reads TGTGCCAGCAGCTTGGCTGAGGGTCTGAATCAGCCCCAGCATTTT.

This chain joins TRBV5-8 and TRBJ2-2; D uncertain. The V and J ends lost 1 base and 2 bases respectively, with 9 bases between them. The CDR3 contains 15 residues. The germline V gene encodes CDR1 SGHTS and CDR2 YDEGEE. DNA of the CDR3: TGTGCCAGCAGCTTGTCTCACAGAAACACCGGGGAGCTGTTTTTT. This encodes CASSLSHRNTGELFF.

The gene calls are TRBV7-9 and TRBJ2-2; 7 nucleotides agree with TRBD1. CDR1 is SEHNR, CDR2 FQNEAQ, per germline (reference sequence). The V segment lost 2 bases and the J segment 6 bases; nucleotides outside the gene matches: 12. The CDR3 spans 17 residues. The CDR3 sequence: CASSLLGRGGASGELFF. In nucleotides, the CDR3 is TGTGCCAGCAGCTTACTTGGGCGAGGGGGCGCATCCGGGGAGCTGTTTTTT.

This chain uses TRBV12-3 or TRBV12-4 with TRBJ2-7; 9 bases fit TRBD1. The CDR3 totals 12 residues. J was trimmed by 6 bases and V by 5 bases; bases with no gene match: 2. The CDR3 reads CASSRTGAEQYF. The DNA of the CDR3 is TGTGCCAGCAGTCGGACAGGGGCCGAGCAGTACTTC.

This chain joins TRBV19 and TRBJ2-1, with TRBD1 matching 9 bases. Germline CDR1 reads LNHDA; CDR2 reads SQIVND (reference sequence). The V gene end was trimmed by 3 bases and the J gene end by 4 bases; junction bases not matched to a gene: 13. The CDR3 covers 18 residues. Written as DNA, the CDR3 is TGTGCCAGTAGTATTAGGGAAACACAGGGGGCGTCGTACAATGAGCAGTTCTTC. Translating gives CASSIRETQGASYNEQFF.

This sequence joins TRBV4-1 and TRBJ1-2, with 7 bases lining up with TRBD1. With V trimmed by 0 bases and J by 2 bases, 6 bases remained unmatched. Germline V gene data show CDR1 as MGHRA and CDR2 as YSYEKL. CDR3 length: 16 amino acids. The CDR3 is CASSQETDRDNYGYTF. The CDR3 nucleotides are TGCGCCAGCAGCCAAGAAACCGACAGGGACAACTATGGCTACACCTTC.

The rearrangement joins TRBV6-1 to TRBJ2-3; 13 bases fit TRBD2. This CDR3 region has 16 residues. Losses at the gene ends were 1 base for V and 5 bases for J; bases not matched to a gene: 3. Germline-derived CDR1 and CDR2 are MNHNS and SASEGT. The CDR3 loop reads CASSEGLAGGRDTQYF. CDR3 bases: TGTGCCAGCAGTGAAGGACTAGCGGGGGGTCGAGATACGCAGTATTTT.

The CDR3 bases are TGTGCCAGCAGCTTACGACATAGCGGGGTTGACGGGGAGCTGTTTTTT. This encodes CASSLRHSGVDGELFF. The rearrangement joins TRBV7-6 to TRBJ2-2, with 8 bases identical to TRBD2. Germline V CDR1 and CDR2: SGHVS, FNYEAQ. V trimming: 2 bases; J trimming: 7 bases; junction bases outside the gene matches: 9. This CDR3 has 16 residues.

This clone was observed a few times. This chain uses TRBV5-8 with TRBJ2-7; 8 positions agree with TRBD1. CDR3 size: 15 residues. The germline gives CDR1 SGHTS, CDR2 YDEGEE. J gave up 2 bases and V 0 bases, and 4 bases lay outside the gene matches. CDR3 sequence (DNA): TGTGCCAGCAGCTTGGGACAGGGGATCACCTACGAGCAGTACTTC. The encoded protein is CASSLGQGITYEQYF.

The chain recombines TRBV10-2 with TRBJ1-2; 8 nucleotides align to TRBD1. Germline-derived CDR1 and CDR2 are WSHSY and SAAADI. The CDR3 totals 14 residues. V was pared by 6 bases and J by 2 bases, with 5 bases of the junction left unmatched. The CDR3: CASSAQGGNYGYTF. CDR3 coding DNA: TGCGCCAGCAGCGCACAGGGGGGAAACTATGGCTACACCTTC.

The J gene is TRBJ2-7, the V gene TRBV6-5; the D gene is possibly TRBD1 (6 bases). With 6 bases removed from V and 2 bases from J, the gap between germline ends came to 11 bases. This CDR3 contains 13 residues. CDR1 is MNHEY, CDR2 SVGAGI, per germline. The CDR3 nucleotides read TGTGCCAGCAGGCAGACAGGTCCCTACGAGCAGTACTTC. This sequence encodes CASRQTGPYEQYF.

The chain uses TRBV27 and TRBJ1-6; the D gene is possibly TRBD1 (5 bases). CDR3 length: 14 amino acids. Germline CDR1 MNHEY, CDR2 SMNVEV (reference sequence). Trimming pared 5 bases from V and 9 bases from J, leaving 14 bases between. The CDR3: CASSPDSEASPLHF. The CDR3 DNA sequence: TGTGCCAGCAGTCCAGACAGTGAAGCTTCACCCCTCCACTTT.

V usage is TRBV15 and J usage is TRBJ2-7; 12 nucleotides line up with TRBD2. The CDR3 extends over 16 amino acids. V was pared by 1 base and J by 5 bases, with 6 bases of the junction left unmatched. Germline V gene data show CDR1 as LNHNV and CDR2 as YYDKDF (reference sequence). CDR3: CATSRALAGGPNEQYF. Written as DNA, the CDR3 is TGTGCCACCAGCAGAGCCCTAGCGGGGGGGCCCAACGAGCAGTACTTC.